This T cell receptor (beta chain) emerged from a study of vaccination effects on CD4 cells after COVID-19. Overall study context: It was a median of 72 days after the second dose that post-vaccine samples were obtained. General observations from the study: Healthy vaccinees had only 1 of 255 vaccine-induced clones cross-react with common cold coronaviruses.

Germline V gene sequence: CDR1 SNHLY, CDR2 FYNNEI. The germline V and J ends were trimmed by 4 bases and 8 bases, with 18 bases remaining between them. This CDR3 contains 15 residues. Worth noting for this clone: Its antigen is still unknown.

Sequencing used immunoSEQ multiplex PCR; TCRdb keeps in-frame clones, though not all of them. The table shows about 73,000 clones, with roughly four fifths occurring only once. Once cultured for 10 to 11 days, the cells underwent separation to obtain CD4+ T cells. Two-dose BNT162b2 or mRNA-1273 vaccination was given to participants. The healthy vaccine recipients, who had no prior SARS-CoV-2 infection, showed negative nucleocapsid antibodies. Days 3 and 7 were when half the medium was replaced with IL-2 medium. This chain links TRBV2 with TRBJ2-1; perhaps TRBD2 as D (6 bases). Material: CD4+ T cells from PBMCs cultured without peptide, obtained after COVID-19 vaccination. This sequence originates from a human donor who received a COVID-19 vaccine. CDR3 loop: CASSAQLETSYEQFF. As DNA, the CDR3 is TGTGCCAGCAGTGCCCAACTTGAGACTAGTTATGAGCAGTTCTTC.